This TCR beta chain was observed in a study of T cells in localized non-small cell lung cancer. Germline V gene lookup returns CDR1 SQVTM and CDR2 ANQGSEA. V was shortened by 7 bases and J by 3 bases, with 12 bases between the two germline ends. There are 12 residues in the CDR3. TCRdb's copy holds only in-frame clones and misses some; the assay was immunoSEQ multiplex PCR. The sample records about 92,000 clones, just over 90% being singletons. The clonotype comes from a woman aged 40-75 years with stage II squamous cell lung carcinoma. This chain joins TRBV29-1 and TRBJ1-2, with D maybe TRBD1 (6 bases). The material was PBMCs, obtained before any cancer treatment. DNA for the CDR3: TGCAGCGGTTCAGGGGTTGACTATGGCTACACCTTC. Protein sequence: CSGSGVDYGYTF.